This passage covers 2 T cell receptor beta chains from one sample sequenced in a study of T cells in Graves' hyperthyroidism and ophthalmopathy. It was RNA transcripts that yielded the amplified TCR beta CDR3 regions. HTBI primers were the set used in a first-round RT-PCR of the TCR CDR3. A single record per CDR3 protein comes from TCRdb applying MiXCR to the multiplex PCR reads. This table holds more than 500,000 distinct CDR3 sequences, over 45% found once. The sequenced material came from peripheral blood or thyroid tissue (not recorded which). The receptors shown here come from an adult woman with Graves' disease, either hyperthyroidism or ophthalmopathy (not recorded which).

To note about this clonotype: A read error may account for a junction end that differs from germline. The V call is TRBV6-2 or TRBV6-3, the J call TRBJ2-7; 13 bases match TRBD2. The germline gives CDR1 MNHEY, CDR2 SVGEGT. This CDR3 region has 20 residues. Here the CDR3 reads CASSDSNSGTSGKWSYEQYF. As DNA, the CDR3 is TGTGCCAGCAGTGACTCGAATTCCGGGACTAGCGGGAAGTGGTCCTACGAGCAGTACTTC.

This chain connects TRBV20-1 to TRBJ2-7; no clear D gene. Trimming took off 5 bases at V and 4 bases at J, with 9 bases between the two ends. From germline, CDR1 is DFQATT and CDR2 SNEGSKA (reference sequence). The CDR3 contains 11 residues. CDR3 sequence reads: CSAQEDYEQYF. CDR3 coding DNA: TGCAGTGCTCAGGAAGATTACGAGCAGTACTTC.